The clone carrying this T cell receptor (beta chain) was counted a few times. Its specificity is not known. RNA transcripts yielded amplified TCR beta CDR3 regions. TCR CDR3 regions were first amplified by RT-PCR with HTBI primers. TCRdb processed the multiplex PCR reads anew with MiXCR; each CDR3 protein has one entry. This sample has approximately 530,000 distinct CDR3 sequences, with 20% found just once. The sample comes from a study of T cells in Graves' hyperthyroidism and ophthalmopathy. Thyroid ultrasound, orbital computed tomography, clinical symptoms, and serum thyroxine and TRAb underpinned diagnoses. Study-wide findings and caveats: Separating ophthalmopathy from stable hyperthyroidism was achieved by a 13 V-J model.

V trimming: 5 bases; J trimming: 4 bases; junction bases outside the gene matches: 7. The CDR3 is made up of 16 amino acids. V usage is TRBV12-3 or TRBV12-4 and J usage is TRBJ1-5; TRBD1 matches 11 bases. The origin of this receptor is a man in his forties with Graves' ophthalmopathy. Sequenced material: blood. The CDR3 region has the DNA TGTGCCAGCAGTCTCCGGACAGGGGGCCCGAATCAGCCCCAGCATTTT. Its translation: CASSLRTGGPNQPQHF.